The 5 T cell receptor beta chains presented below share a single source sample, sequenced in a study of identical twins. TCRdb itself ran the 5' RACE reads through MiXCR, one entry per CDR3 protein. Of under 250,000 distinct CDR3 sequences in the sample, roughly a tenth were seen once. Sequencing was done on a sample of memory (CD45RO+) T cells sorted from blood. These receptors were obtained from a woman aged 18 to 35 in good health.

This chain joins TRBV5-1 and TRBJ1-1, with 7 bases aligning to TRBD1. CDR3 length: 14 amino acids. J gave up 8 bases and V 0 bases, and 7 bases lay outside the gene matches. Per the germline V gene, CDR1 is SGHRS and CDR2 is YFSETQ. The CDR3 loop reads CASSLGDSSKEAFF. For the CDR3, the DNA is TGCGCCAGCAGCTTGGGGGACAGTAGTAAGGAAGCTTTCTTT.

The chain has TRBV3-1 and TRBJ2-1; tentatively, D is TRBD1 or TRBD2 (5 bases each). CDR3 size: 12 residues. V lost 3 bases and J 13 bases, leaving 13 bases between the germline ends. Germline-derived CDR1 and CDR2 are LGHDT and YNNKEL (reference sequence). The CDR3 region has the DNA TGTGCCAGCAGCCACCAGAGGGGCCAACAGTTCTTC. As protein: CASSHQRGQQFF.

The chain uses TRBV6-1 and TRBJ2-1; 9 bases map to TRBD2. V shed 6 bases, J shed 8 bases, and the junction held 11 bases outside the gene matches. CDR3 length: 15 amino acids. Germline CDR1 and CDR2: MNHNS and SASEGT. CDR3 amino acids: CASRRAGGPIDEQFF. The CDR3 coding sequence is TGTGCCAGCAGAAGGGCGGGAGGGCCCATCGATGAGCAGTTCTTC.

This clonotype was counted between two and nine times. The chain employs TRBV4-3 and TRBJ2-7; 7 nucleotides align to TRBD2. The CDR3 is made up of 15 amino acids. V was clipped by 0 bases and J by 4 bases; unmatched bases: 6. Per the germline V gene, CDR1 is LGHNA and CDR2 is YSLEER. The DNA of the CDR3 is TGCGCCAGCAGCCAAGATGGGGGACTATTATACGAGCAGTACTTC. Protein: CASSQDGGLLYEQYF.

CDR3 amino acids: CASSLEGGGGYEQYF. For the CDR3, the DNA is TGCGCCAGCAGCTTGGAAGGCGGGGGAGGGTACGAGCAGTACTTC. V is TRBV5-1 and J is TRBJ2-7; 7 bases line up with TRBD2. V lost 0 bases, J lost 4 bases, and 7 bases stayed unmatched. Germline V gene sequence: CDR1 SGHRS, CDR2 YFSETQ. This CDR3 region has 15 residues.